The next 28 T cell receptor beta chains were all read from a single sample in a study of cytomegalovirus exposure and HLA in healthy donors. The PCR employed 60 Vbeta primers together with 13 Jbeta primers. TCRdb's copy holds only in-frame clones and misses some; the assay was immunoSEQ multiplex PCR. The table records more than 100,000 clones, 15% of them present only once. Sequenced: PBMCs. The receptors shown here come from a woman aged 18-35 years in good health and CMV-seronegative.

The CDR3 coding sequence is TGTGCCAGCAGCTTGGTCCAGGCTCCTAATGAAAAACTGTTTTTT. Protein product: CASSLVQAPNEKLFF. The rearrangement joins TRBV5-6 to TRBJ1-4; D not resolved. The V end lost 0 bases, the J end lost 3 bases, and 9 bases lay between the germline ends. Germline V gene data show CDR1 as SGHDT and CDR2 as YYEEEE. There are 15 residues in the CDR3.

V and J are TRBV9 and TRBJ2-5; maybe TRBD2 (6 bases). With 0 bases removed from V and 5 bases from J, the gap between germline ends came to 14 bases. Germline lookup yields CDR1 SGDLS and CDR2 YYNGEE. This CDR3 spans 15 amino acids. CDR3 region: CASSVGGASGETQYF. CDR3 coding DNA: TGTGCCAGCAGCGTAGGAGGGGCCAGCGGGGAGACCCAGTACTTC. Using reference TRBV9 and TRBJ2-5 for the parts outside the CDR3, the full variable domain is DSGVTQTPKHLITATGQRVTLRCSPRSGDLSVYWYQQSLDQGLQFLIQYYNGEERAKGNILERFSAQQFPDLHSELNLSSLELGDSALYFCASSVGGASGETQYFGPGTRLLVL.

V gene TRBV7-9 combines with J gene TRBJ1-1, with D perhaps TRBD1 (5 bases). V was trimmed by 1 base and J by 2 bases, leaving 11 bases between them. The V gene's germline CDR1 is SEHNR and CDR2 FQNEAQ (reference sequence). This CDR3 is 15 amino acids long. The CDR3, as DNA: TGTGCCAGCAGCTTAGATTGGGGGGGAAACACTGAAGCTTTCTTT. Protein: CASSLDWGGNTEAFF.

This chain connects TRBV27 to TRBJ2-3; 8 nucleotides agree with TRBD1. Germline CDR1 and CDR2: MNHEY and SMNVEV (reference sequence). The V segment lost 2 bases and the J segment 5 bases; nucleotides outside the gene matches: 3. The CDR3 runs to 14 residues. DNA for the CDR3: TGTGCCAGCAGTTTAATTGGGACAGGAGATACGCAGTATTTT. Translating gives CASSLIGTGDTQYF.

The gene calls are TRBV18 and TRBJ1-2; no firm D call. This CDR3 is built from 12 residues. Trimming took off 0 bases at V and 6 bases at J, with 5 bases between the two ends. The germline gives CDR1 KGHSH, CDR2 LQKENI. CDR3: CASSPPGDGYTF. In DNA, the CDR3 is TGTGCCAGCTCACCACCGGGAGATGGCTACACCTTC.

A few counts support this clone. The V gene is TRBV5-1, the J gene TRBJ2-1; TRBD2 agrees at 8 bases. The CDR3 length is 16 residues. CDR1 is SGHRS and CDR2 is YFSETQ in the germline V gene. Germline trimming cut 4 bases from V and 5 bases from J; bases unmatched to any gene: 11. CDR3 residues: CASSPLSGSKDNEQFF. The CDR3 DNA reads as TGCGCCAGCAGCCCACTAAGCGGGAGTAAGGACAATGAGCAGTTCTTC.

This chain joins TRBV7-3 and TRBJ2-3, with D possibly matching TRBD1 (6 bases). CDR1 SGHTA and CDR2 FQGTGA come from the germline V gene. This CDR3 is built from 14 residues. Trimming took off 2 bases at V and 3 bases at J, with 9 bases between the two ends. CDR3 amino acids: CASSLARGTDTQYF. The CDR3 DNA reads TGTGCCAGCAGCTTAGCTAGGGGGACAGATACGCAGTATTTT.

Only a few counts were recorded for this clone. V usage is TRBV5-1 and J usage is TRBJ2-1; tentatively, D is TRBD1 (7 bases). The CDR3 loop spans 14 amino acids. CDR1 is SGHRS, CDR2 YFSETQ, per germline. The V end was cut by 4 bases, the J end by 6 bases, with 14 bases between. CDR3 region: CASSEGAGSNEQFF. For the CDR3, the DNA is TGCGCCAGCAGCGAGGGGGCGGGAAGCAATGAGCAGTTCTTC.

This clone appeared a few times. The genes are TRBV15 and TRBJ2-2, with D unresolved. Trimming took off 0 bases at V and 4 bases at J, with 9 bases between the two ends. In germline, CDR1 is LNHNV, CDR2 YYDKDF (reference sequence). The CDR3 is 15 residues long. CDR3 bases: TGTGCCACCAGCAGAGATAGAGAGGCCACCGGGGAGCTGTTTTTT. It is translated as CATSRDREATGELFF.

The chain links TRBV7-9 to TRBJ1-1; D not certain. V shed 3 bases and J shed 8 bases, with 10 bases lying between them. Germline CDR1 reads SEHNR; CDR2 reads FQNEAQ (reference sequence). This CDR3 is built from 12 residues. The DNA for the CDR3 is TGTGCCAGCAGCTTCGCAGGCCTAGAAGCTTTCTTT. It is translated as CASSFAGLEAFF.

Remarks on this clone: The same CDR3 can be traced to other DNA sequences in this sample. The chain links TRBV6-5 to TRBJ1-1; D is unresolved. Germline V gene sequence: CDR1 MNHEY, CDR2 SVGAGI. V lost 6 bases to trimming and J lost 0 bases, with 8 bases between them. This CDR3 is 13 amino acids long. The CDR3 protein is CASSPGMNTEAFF. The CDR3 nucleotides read TGTGCCAGCAGCCCCGGGATGAACACTGAAGCTTTCTTT.

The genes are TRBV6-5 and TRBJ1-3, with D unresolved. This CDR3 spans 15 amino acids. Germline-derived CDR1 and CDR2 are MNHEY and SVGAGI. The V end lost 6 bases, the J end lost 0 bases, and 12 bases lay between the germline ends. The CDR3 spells CASRVTVSSGNTIYF. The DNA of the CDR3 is TGTGCCAGCAGAGTGACTGTATCCTCTGGAAACACCATATATTTT.

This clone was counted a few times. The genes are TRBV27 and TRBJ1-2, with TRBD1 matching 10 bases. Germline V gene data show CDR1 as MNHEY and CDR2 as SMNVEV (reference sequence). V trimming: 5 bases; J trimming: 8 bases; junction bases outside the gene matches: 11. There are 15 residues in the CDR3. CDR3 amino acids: CASSTPTGGLGGYTF. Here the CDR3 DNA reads TGTGCCAGCAGTACCCCGACAGGGGGCCTAGGGGGCTACACCTTC.

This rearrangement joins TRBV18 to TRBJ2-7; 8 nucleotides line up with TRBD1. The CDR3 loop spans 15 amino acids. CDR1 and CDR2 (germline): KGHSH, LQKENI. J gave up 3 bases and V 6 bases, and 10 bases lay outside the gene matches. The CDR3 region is CASSRRPDRDYEQYF. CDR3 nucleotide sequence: TGTGCCAGCTCTCGACGCCCGGACAGGGACTACGAGCAGTACTTC.

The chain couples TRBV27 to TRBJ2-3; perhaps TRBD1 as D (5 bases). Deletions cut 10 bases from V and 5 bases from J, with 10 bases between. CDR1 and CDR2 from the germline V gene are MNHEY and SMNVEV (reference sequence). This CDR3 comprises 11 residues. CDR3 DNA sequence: TGTGCCACCAAAAGGGGAGATACGCAGTATTTT. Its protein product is CATKRGDTQYF.

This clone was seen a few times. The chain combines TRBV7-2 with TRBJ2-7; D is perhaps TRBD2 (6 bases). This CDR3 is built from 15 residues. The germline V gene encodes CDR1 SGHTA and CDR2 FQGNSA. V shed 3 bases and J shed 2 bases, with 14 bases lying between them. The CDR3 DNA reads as TGTGCCAGCAGCTTGCACGGCGGGGCAACCTACGAGCAGTACTTC. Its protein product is CASSLHGGATYEQYF.

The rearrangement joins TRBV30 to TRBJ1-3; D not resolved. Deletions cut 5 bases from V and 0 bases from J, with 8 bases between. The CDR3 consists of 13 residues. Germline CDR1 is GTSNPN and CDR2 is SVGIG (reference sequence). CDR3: CAWARNSGNTIYF. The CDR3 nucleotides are TGTGCCTGGGCGAGGAACTCTGGAAACACCATATATTTT.

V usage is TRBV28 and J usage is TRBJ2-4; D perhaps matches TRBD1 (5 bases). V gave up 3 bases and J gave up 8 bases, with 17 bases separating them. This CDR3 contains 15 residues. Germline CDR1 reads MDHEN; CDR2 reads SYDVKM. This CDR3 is CASSFISVRGHIQYF. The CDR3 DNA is TGTGCCAGCAGTTTTATTTCGGTTAGGGGTCACATTCAGTACTTC.

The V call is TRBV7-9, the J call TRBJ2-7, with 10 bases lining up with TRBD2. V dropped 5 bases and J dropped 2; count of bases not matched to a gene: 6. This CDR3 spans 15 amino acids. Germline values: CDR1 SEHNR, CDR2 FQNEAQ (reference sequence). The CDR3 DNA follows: TGTGCCAGCAGCCCCCTAGCGGGGGCCCCCTACGAGCAGTACTTC. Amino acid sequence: CASSPLAGAPYEQYF. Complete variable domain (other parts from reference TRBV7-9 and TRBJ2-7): DTGVSQNPRHKITKRGQNVTFRCDPISEHNRLYWYRQTLGQGPEFLTYFQNEAQLEKSRLLSDRFSAERPKGSFSTLEIQRTEQGDSAMYLCASSPLAGAPYEQYFGPGTRLTVT.

The CDR3 DNA follows: TGTGCCAGCAGTTACGGGCTAGCGGGGGTTCGGTACGAGCAGTACTTC. It codes for CASSYGLAGVRYEQYF. The chain recombines TRBV6-5 with TRBJ2-7; 10 bases line up with TRBD2. Germline V gene sequence: CDR1 MNHEY, CDR2 SVGAGI. J was trimmed by 4 bases and V by 2 bases; bases with no gene match: 8. The CDR3 has 16 amino acids.

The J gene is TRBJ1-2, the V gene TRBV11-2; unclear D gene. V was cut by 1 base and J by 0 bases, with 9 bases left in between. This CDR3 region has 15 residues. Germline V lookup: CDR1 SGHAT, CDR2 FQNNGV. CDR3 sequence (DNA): TGTGCCAGCAGCTTAGGGGCAGGTTCTAACTATGGCTACACCTTC. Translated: CASSLGAGSNYGYTF.

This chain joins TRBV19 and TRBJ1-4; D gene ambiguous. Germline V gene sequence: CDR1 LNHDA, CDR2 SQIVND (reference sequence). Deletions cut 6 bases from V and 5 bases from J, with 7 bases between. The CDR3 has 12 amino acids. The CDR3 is CASSQRNEKLFF. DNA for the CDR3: TGTGCCAGTAGCCAGCGGAATGAAAAACTGTTTTTT.

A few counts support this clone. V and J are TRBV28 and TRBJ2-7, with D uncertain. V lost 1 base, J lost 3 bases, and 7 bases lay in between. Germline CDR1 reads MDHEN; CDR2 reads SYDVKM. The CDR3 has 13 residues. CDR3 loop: CASSLYKNYEQYF. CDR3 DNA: TGTGCCAGCAGTTTATACAAAAACTACGAGCAGTACTTC. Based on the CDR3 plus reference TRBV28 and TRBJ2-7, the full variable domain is DVKVTQSSRYLVKRTGEKVFLECVQDMDHENMFWYRQDPGLGLRLIYFSYDVKMKEKGDIPEGYSVSREKKERFSLILESASTNQTSMYLCASSLYKNYEQYFGPGTRLTVT.

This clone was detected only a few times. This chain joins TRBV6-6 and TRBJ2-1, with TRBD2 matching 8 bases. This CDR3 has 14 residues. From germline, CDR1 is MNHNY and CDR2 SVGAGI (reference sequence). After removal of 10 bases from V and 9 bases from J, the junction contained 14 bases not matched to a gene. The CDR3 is CAIQGLVAGSEQFF. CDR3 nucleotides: TGTGCCATCCAGGGACTAGTGGCCGGCTCTGAGCAGTTCTTC.

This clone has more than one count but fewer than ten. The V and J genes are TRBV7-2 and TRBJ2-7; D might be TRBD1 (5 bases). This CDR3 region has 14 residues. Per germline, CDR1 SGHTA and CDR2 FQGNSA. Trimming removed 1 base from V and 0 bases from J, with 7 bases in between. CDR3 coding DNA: TGTGCCAGCAGCTTAGGGGGCCTCTCCTACGAGCAGTACTTC. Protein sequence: CASSLGGLSYEQYF. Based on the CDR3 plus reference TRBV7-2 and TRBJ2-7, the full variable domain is GAGVSQSPSNKVTEKGKDVELRCDPISGHTALYWYRQSLGQGLEFLIYFQGNSAPDKSGLPSDRFSAERTGGSVSTLTIQRTQQEDSAVYLCASSLGGLSYEQYFGPGTRLTVT.

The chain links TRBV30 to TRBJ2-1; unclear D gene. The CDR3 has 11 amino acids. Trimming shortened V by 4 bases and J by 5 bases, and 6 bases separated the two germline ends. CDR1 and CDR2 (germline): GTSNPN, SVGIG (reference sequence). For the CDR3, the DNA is TGTGCCTGGACACAGAACAATGAGCAGTTCTTC. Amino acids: CAWTQNNEQFF.

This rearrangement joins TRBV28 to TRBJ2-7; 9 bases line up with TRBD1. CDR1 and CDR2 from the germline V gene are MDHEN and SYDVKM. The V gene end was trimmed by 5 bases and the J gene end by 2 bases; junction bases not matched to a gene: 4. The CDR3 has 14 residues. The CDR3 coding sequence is TGTGCCAGCAGTGCCCGACAGGGGGCCTACGAGCAGTACTTC. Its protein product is CASSARQGAYEQYF.

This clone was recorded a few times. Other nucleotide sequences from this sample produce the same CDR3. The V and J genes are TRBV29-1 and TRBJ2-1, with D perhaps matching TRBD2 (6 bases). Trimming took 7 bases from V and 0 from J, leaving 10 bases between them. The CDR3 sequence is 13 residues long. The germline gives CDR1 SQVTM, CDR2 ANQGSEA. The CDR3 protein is CSGGTASYNEQFF. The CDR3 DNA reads TGCAGCGGGGGGACTGCCTCCTACAATGAGCAGTTCTTC.